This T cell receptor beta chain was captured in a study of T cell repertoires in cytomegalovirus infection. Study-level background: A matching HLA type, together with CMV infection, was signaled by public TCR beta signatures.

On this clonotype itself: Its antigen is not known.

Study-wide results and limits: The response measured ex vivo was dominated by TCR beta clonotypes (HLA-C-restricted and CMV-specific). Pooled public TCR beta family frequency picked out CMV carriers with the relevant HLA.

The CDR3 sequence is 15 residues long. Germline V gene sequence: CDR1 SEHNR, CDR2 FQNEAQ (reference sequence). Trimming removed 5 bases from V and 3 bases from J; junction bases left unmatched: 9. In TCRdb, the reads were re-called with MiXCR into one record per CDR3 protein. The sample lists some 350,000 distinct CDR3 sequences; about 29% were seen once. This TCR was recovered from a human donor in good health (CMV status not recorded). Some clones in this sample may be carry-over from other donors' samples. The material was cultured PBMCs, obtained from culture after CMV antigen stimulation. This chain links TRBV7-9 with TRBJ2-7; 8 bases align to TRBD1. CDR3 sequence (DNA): TGTGCCAGCAGCCCACCGACAGGGGTAAGCTACGAGCAGTACTTC. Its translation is CASSPPTGVSYEQYF. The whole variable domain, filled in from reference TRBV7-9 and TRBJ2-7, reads DTGVSQNPRHKITKRGQNVTFRCDPISEHNRLYWYRQTLGQGPEFLTYFQNEAQLEKSRLLSDRFSAERPKGSFSTLEIQRTEQGDSAMYLCASSPPTGVSYEQYFGPGTRLTVT.